The entry below gives a single T cell receptor beta chain sequence along with its context. CDR1 is LGHDT, CDR2 YNNKEL, per germline (reference sequence). V lost 2 bases, J lost 7 bases, and 23 bases lay in between. The CDR3 loop spans 18 amino acids. This specimen comes from a study of blood T cell repertoires in COVID-19. Clones were sequenced by immunoSEQ multiplex PCR, and TCRdb holds only the in-frame ones, with some missing. The data show 150,000 or so clones, approximately 81% seen once. This chain connects TRBV3-1 (or the pseudogene TRBV3-2) to TRBJ2-2; tentatively, D is TRBD1 (5 bases). The specimen was PBMCs or T cells enriched from blood (not recorded which). The receptor's source is a woman aged 40 to 50 with acute COVID-19. The CDR3 DNA is TGTGCCAGCAGCCAATACAACCTTTTTGGGGCCCAAGGCGGGGAGCTGTTTTTT. Its translation is CASSQYNLFGAQGGELFF.